This TCR beta chain stems from a study of cytomegalovirus exposure and HLA in healthy donors. About the study: It was reported in a later analysis that the same platform had been used for the roughly 110 validation repertoires as for the roughly 650 first-cohort repertoires.

To note about this clone: The antigen is undetermined.

The data were produced by immunoSEQ multiplex PCR, yet TCRdb's version contains in-frame clones alone and is incomplete. The sample has about 130,000 clones; 89% are singletons. Findings and limits, study-wide: In the 120 or so validation repertoires, 85% to 95% of cluster scores exceeded 0, per a later analysis. The classifier, whose performance was assessed in both the original and validation cohorts, reportedly diagnosed cytomegalovirus status with high specificity and sensitivity. Three chains linked to CMV were shown in vitro to be specific for CMV antigens.

Germline assignment: CDR1 LGHNA and CDR2 YNFKEQ. The CDR3 extends over 13 amino acids. The V and J ends lost 1 base and 5 bases respectively, with 6 bases between them. The rearrangement uses TRBV4-2 and TRBJ2-1; unclear D gene. This sequence was found in a young woman in good health and CMV-seronegative. Sample: PBMCs. DNA for the CDR3: TGTGCCAGCAGCCAAGTGACTGACAATGAGCAGTTCTTC. As protein: CASSQVTDNEQFF.